One sample yielded the 13 T cell receptor beta chains listed below, sequenced in a study of cytomegalovirus exposure and HLA in healthy donors. The PCR made use of 60 Vbeta and 13 Jbeta primers. Assay: immunoSEQ multiplex PCR; the TCRdb copy retains only in-frame clones and omits some. The sample lists roughly 110,000 clones, approximately 80% occurring once. Sample: PBMCs. These receptors originate from a man aged 50-59 years in good health and CMV-seronegative.

The rearrangement joins TRBV30 to TRBJ1-2; 8 bases agree with TRBD1. V lost 6 bases to trimming and J lost 6 bases; unmatched junction nucleotides: 9. This CDR3 spans 13 amino acids. From germline, CDR1 is GTSNPN and CDR2 SVGIG (reference sequence). The CDR3 sequence is CACITGTGDGYTF. For the CDR3, the DNA is TGTGCCTGCATCACCGGGACAGGAGATGGCTACACCTTC.

V and J are TRBV6-7 and TRBJ1-2, with D unclear. TRBV6-7 is flagged as an ORF with uncertain function. The V end lost 4 bases, the J end lost 3 bases, and 15 bases lay between the germline ends. CDR3 length equals 15 residues. The CDR3 loop is CASSSCAGPYYGYTF. The DNA for the CDR3 is TGTGCCAGCAGTTCTTGTGCAGGTCCTTACTATGGCTACACCTTC.

The chain combines TRBV7-8 with TRBJ2-1; no clear D gene. The germline CDR1 and CDR2 sequences are SGHVS and FQNEAQ. The CDR3 runs to 14 residues. Between the trimmed V and J ends, which lost 4 bases and 4 bases, there was a span of 11 bases. In DNA, the CDR3 is TGTGCCAGCAGCTCCAAGACTGTTTACAATGAGCAGTTCTTC. Residues: CASSSKTVYNEQFF. Together with reference TRBV7-8 and TRBJ2-1, the CDR3 gives the full variable domain: GAGVSQSPRYKVAKRGQDVALRCDPISGHVSLFWYQQALGQGPEFLTYFQNEAQLDKSGLPSDRFFAERPEGSVSTLKIQRTQQEDSAVYLCASSSKTVYNEQFFGPGTRLTVL.

The chain combines TRBV14 with TRBJ2-5; TRBD2 matches 12 bases. Germline V gene lookup returns CDR1 SGHDN and CDR2 FVKESK. The CDR3 sequence is 15 residues long. The V gene end was trimmed by 4 bases and the J gene end by 5 bases; junction bases not matched to a gene: 5. The CDR3 nucleotides read TGTGCCAGCAGCCCGGCGCTAGCGGGGGGGGAGACCCAGTACTTC. It yields the protein CASSPALAGGETQYF.

The genes are TRBV7-6 and TRBJ2-5, with 9 nucleotides matching TRBD1. The CDR3 spans 16 residues. The V segment lost 2 bases and the J segment 5 bases; nucleotides outside the gene matches: 9. Per the germline V gene, CDR1 is SGHVS and CDR2 is FNYEAQ. CDR3 amino acids: CASSLRVTGGLETQYF. For the CDR3, the DNA is TGTGCCAGCAGCTTAAGGGTGACAGGGGGACTTGAGACCCAGTACTTC. The variable domain in full, with the rest retrieved from reference TRBV7-6 and TRBJ2-5, is GAGVSQSPRYKVTKRGQDVALRCDPISGHVSLYWYRQALGQGPEFLTYFNYEAQQDKSGLPNDRFSAERPEGSISTLTIQRTEQRDSAMYRCASSLRVTGGLETQYFGPGTRLLVL.

This clone occurred a few times. One end of the junction does not line up with germline, which may come from a read error. The rearrangement links TRBV6-1 to TRBJ1-2; no clear D. Germline-derived CDR1 and CDR2 are MNHNS and SASEGT. The CDR3 spans 12 residues. The CDR3 region is CASSEDPGLIHF. Here the CDR3 DNA reads TGTGCCAGCAGTGAAGATCCCGGACTGATACATTTC.

This chain uses TRBV5-1 with TRBJ2-1; 8 nucleotides match TRBD2. J was trimmed by 2 bases and V by 4 bases; bases with no gene match: 8. This CDR3 contains 16 residues. Germline V gene data show CDR1 as SGHRS and CDR2 as YFSETQ. DNA of the CDR3: TGCGCCAGCAGCCGCTCGGGGGGGAACACCTACAATGAGCAGTTCTTC. This codes for CASSRSGGNTYNEQFF.

The chain has TRBV5-1 and TRBJ2-2, with D possibly matching TRBD1 (5 bases). CDR3 length: 15 residues. Deletions cut 2 bases from V and 1 base from J, with 9 bases between. CDR1 is SGHRS and CDR2 is YFSETQ in the germline V gene. The CDR3 DNA reads TGCGCCAGCAGCTTAGGGGCGGAGAACACCGGGGAGCTGTTTTTT. Translated, it gives CASSLGAENTGELFF.

The chain links TRBV4-1 to TRBJ1-1; TRBD1 is a possible D gene (5 bases). Germline V lookup: CDR1 MGHRA, CDR2 YSYEKL. The V and J ends lost 2 bases and 2 bases respectively, with 15 bases between them. The CDR3 spans 16 residues. The CDR3 here is CASSQRTGGTNTEAFF. Here the CDR3 DNA reads TGCGCCAGCAGCCAAAGAACCGGGGGAACTAACACTGAAGCTTTCTTT.

The chain has TRBV9 and TRBJ2-2; no clear D gene. The V end was cut by 0 bases, the J end by 6 bases, with 15 bases between. Per the germline V gene, CDR1 is SGDLS and CDR2 is YYNGEE. The CDR3 extends over 16 amino acids. Here the CDR3 DNA reads TGTGCCAGCAGCGTAGATGGTAGTAGCTGGGCCGGGGAGCTGTTTTTT. This sequence encodes CASSVDGSSWAGELFF.

V usage is TRBV6-6 and J usage is TRBJ2-5; weak D call: TRBD2 (5 bases). The CDR3 has 11 amino acids. V lost 10 bases and J lost 5, with 11 bases in between. CDR1 is MNHNY, CDR2 SVGAGI, per germline (reference sequence). Here the CDR3 reads CATGEGETQYF. DNA of the CDR3: TGTGCCACCGGGGAAGGGGAGACCCAGTACTTC.

This rearrangement joins TRBV5-1 to TRBJ1-5; TRBD1 agrees at 8 bases. The CDR3 is 15 residues long. The germline CDR1 and CDR2 sequences are SGHRS and YFSETQ. Trimming cost V 4 bases and J 6 bases; bases outside gene matches: 9. CDR3 nucleotide sequence: TGCGCCAGCAGCCTCGGACAGGGCAGGGGTCAGCCCCAGCATTTT. The encoded protein is CASSLGQGRGQPQHF.

The V gene is TRBV5-1, the J gene TRBJ2-3, with TRBD2 as a possible D gene (5 bases). Germline V gene sequence: CDR1 SGHRS, CDR2 YFSETQ. The CDR3 totals 16 residues. V lost 2 bases to trimming and J lost 1 base, with 14 bases between them. CDR3 DNA: TGCGCCAGCAGCTTCCTTACAACTAGGGGCACAGATACGCAGTATTTT. Translating it yields CASSFLTTRGTDTQYF.